Given below is one T cell receptor beta chain in context. The antigen is not known. Other DNA sequences in the same sample also yield this CDR3. This CDR3 is 13 amino acids long. V gave up 3 bases and J gave up 2 bases, with 4 bases separating them. Germline CDR1 and CDR2: SGHTA and FQGTGA. The data were produced by immunoSEQ multiplex PCR, yet TCRdb's version contains in-frame clones alone and is incomplete. The table lists roughly 380,000 clones, roughly 90% of them singletons. Noted treatment: roughly 20 received Ad26.COV2.S at low or high dose, single or two shots; about 5 received placebo; per-sample allocation not given. Day 63 after the first injection of vaccine or placebo was the sampling time. SARS-CoV-2 spike from the Wuhan strain was encoded by the vaccine, an Ad26 vector. The data were taken from a study of Ad26.COV2.S vaccination and SARS-CoV-2 variants. Turning to the study itself: Enrolled in COV1001, the donor was in the Ad26.COV2.S trial arm, which received the vaccine. Overall study findings and caveats: Breadth measured for non-spike TCRs was similar across vaccine and placebo recipients.

The sequenced sample was peripheral blood, obtained in a trial of Ad26.COV2.S vaccine versus placebo. The source is a person between 18 and 65 years old who received the Ad26.COV2.S COVID-19 vaccine or a placebo. The chain is built from TRBV7-3 and TRBJ2-2; D not certain. The CDR3 DNA reads as TGTGCCAGCAGCTTGAGTAACACCGGGGAGCTGTTTTTT. This sequence encodes CASSLSNTGELFF.